This section outlines one T cell receptor (beta chain) sequence together with its context. Its antigen is still unknown. This sample also contains other DNA sequences that code for the same CDR3. The sample's treatment: approximately 18 received Ad26.COV2.S at low or high dose, single or two shots; roughly five received placebo; per-sample allocation not given. Day 63 following the first vaccine or placebo injection was when the samples were taken. At a Boston site, the person donating was an adult of 18-55 years. Sequencing was performed with immunoSEQ multiplex PCR; in TCRdb, only in-frame clones are kept and a portion is missing. The sample lists 380,000 or so clones, roughly 85% seen once, with 7.4% in the top ten. The data were obtained in a study of Ad26.COV2.S vaccination and SARS-CoV-2 variants. Regarding the study as a whole: Substantial response breadth was reportedly seen for spike-specific CD8+ and CD4+ T cells after vaccination.

Germline assignment: CDR1 SGHRS and CDR2 YFSETQ. The trim removed 3 bases at V and 0 bases at J, leaving 0 bases unmatched. This CDR3 is built from 14 residues. This sequence joins TRBV5-1 and TRBJ1-3, with TRBD1 matching 7 bases. The clonotype was recovered from a person aged 18-60 years who received the Ad26.COV2.S COVID-19 vaccine or a placebo. Material: peripheral blood, obtained in a trial of Ad26.COV2.S vaccine versus placebo. CDR3 nucleotide sequence: TGCGCCAGCAGCTCAGGGGGCTCTGGAAACACCATATATTTT. It translates to CASSSGGSGNTIYF.